One sample yielded the 20 T cell receptor beta chains listed below, sequenced in a study of cytomegalovirus exposure and HLA in healthy donors. With 60 Vbeta and 13 Jbeta primers, the PCR was carried out. This table comes from immunoSEQ multiplex PCR, and its TCRdb copy is limited to in-frame clones, with some not included. The table has a few hundred thousand clones, roughly 70% seen once. Sequencing was carried out using PBMCs. The origin of the receptors is a woman in her 30s in good health and CMV-seronegative.

This chain uses TRBV29-1 with TRBJ2-5, with 10 positions matching TRBD1. Germline V gives CDR1 SQVTM, CDR2 ANQGSEA. J lost 4 bases, V lost 6 bases, and 5 bases had no gene match. The CDR3 extends over 13 amino acids. The CDR3 DNA reads as TGCAGCGTGAGACAGGGGGCTGGAGAGACCCAGTACTTC. Its translation: CSVRQGAGETQYF. The variable domain in full, with the rest retrieved from reference TRBV29-1 and TRBJ2-5, is SAVISQKPSRDICQRGTSLTIQCQVDSQVTMMFWYRQQPGQSLTLIATANQGSEATYESGFVIDKFPISRPNLTFSTLTVSNMSPEDSSIYLCSVRQGAGETQYFGPGTRLLVL.

The V call is TRBV19, the J call TRBJ1-1; tentative D call: TRBD1 (5 bases). CDR3 length: 12 residues. Germline V gene lookup returns CDR1 LNHDA and CDR2 SQIVND (reference sequence). V lost 9 bases to trimming and J lost 4 bases, with 12 bases between them. The chain's CDR3 is CASRVRGTEAFF. The CDR3 DNA sequence: TGTGCCAGCAGGGTCCGTGGCACTGAAGCTTTCTTT.

The V gene is TRBV7-9, the J gene TRBJ2-5; D is possibly TRBD2 (5 bases). The CDR3 spans 15 residues. The V gene's germline CDR1 is SEHNR and CDR2 FQNEAQ (reference sequence). With 5 bases removed from V and 2 bases from J, the gap between germline ends came to 15 bases. The DNA for the CDR3 is TGTGCCAGCAGCCGCGGATCAGCGGCTCAAGAGACCCAGTACTTC. This encodes CASSRGSAAQETQYF.

The V and J genes are TRBV7-9 and TRBJ2-2; D not resolved. CDR1 and CDR2 (germline): SEHNR, FQNEAQ (reference sequence). Trimming left V 5 bases short and J 3 bases short, with 10 bases between. The CDR3 extends over 14 amino acids. DNA for the CDR3: TGTGCCAGCAGCCCTGGCCCGTACACCGGGGAGCTGTTTTTT. Protein product: CASSPGPYTGELFF.

This clone was picked up a small number of times. V and J are TRBV4-1 and TRBJ1-1; tentatively, D is TRBD1 (6 bases). The germline V and J ends were trimmed by 0 bases and 6 bases, with 17 bases remaining between them. The V gene's germline CDR1 is MGHRA and CDR2 YSYEKL. CDR3 size: 16 residues. In nucleotides, the CDR3 is TGCGCCAGCAGCCAAGAACCTCCCGCAGGGGCGGCTGAAGCTTTCTTT. As protein: CASSQEPPAGAAEAFF.

The chain is built from TRBV7-6 and TRBJ2-2, with D unresolved. Germline loops: CDR1 SGHVS, CDR2 FNYEAQ. This CDR3 is 18 amino acids long. The ends were cut back, 2 bases at V and 0 bases at J, with 16 bases in the middle. CDR3 loop: CASSLYPSGPPNTGELFF. For the CDR3, the DNA is TGTGCCAGCAGCTTATACCCCAGTGGGCCCCCGAACACCGGGGAGCTGTTTTTT. Variable domain in full (rest from reference TRBV7-6 and TRBJ2-2): GAGVSQSPRYKVTKRGQDVALRCDPISGHVSLYWYRQALGQGPEFLTYFNYEAQQDKSGLPNDRFSAERPEGSISTLTIQRTEQRDSAMYRCASSLYPSGPPNTGELFFGEGSRLTVL.

This clone has just a few counts. The gene calls are TRBV19 and TRBJ2-3; D might be TRBD2 (6 bases). V was pared by 7 bases and J by 2 bases, with 13 bases between. Germline CDR1 reads LNHDA; CDR2 reads SQIVND (reference sequence). The CDR3 contains 14 residues. CDR3 coding DNA: TGTGCCAGTACCCCGGGGACTCTCACAGATACGCAGTATTTT. This gives the protein CASTPGTLTDTQYF. The full variable domain, in which reference TRBV19 and TRBJ2-3 provide the parts outside the CDR3, is DGGITQSPKYLFRKEGQNVTLSCEQNLNHDAMYWYRQDPGQGLRLIYYSQIVNDFQKGDIAEGYSVSREKKESFPLTVTSAQKNPTAFYLCASTPGTLTDTQYFGPGTRLTVL.

The chain carries TRBV11-3 and TRBJ1-4; 8 bases are a match to TRBD1. The CDR3 extends over 16 amino acids. The V gene end was trimmed by 3 bases and the J gene end by 6 bases; junction bases not matched to a gene: 9. The germline V gene has CDR1 SGHNT and CDR2 YENEEA. The CDR3 is CASSLGPRTGYEKLFF. In DNA form, the CDR3 reads TGTGCCAGCAGCTTGGGGCCCCGGACAGGGTATGAAAAACTGTTTTTT.

V and J are TRBV10-3 and TRBJ1-5; 10 bases match TRBD1. CDR1 and CDR2 (germline): ENHRY, SYGVKD. V was clipped by 5 bases and J by 3 bases; unmatched bases: 4. The CDR3 is 15 residues long. This CDR3 is CAISWGQGINQPQHF. CDR3 DNA sequence: TGTGCCATCAGTTGGGGACAGGGGATCAATCAGCCCCAGCATTTT.

J is TRBJ2-1 and V is TRBV28; possibly TRBD1 for D (5 bases). Trimming took off 5 bases at V and 0 bases at J, with 17 bases between the two ends. The CDR3 has 17 amino acids. CDR1 is MDHEN and CDR2 is SYDVKM in the germline V gene. The DNA of the CDR3 is TGTGCCAGCAGTCGCGACAGCCCTTCAAGCTCCTACAATGAGCAGTTCTTC. Residues: CASSRDSPSSSYNEQFF.

This chain joins TRBV7-2 and TRBJ2-3; D not resolved. The V end lost 4 bases, the J end lost 2 bases, and 7 bases lay between the germline ends. Germline CDR1 reads SGHTA; CDR2 reads FQGNSA. The CDR3 has 13 residues. The CDR3 sequence: CASSSQITDTQYF. The CDR3 region has the DNA TGTGCCAGCAGCTCACAGATCACAGATACGCAGTATTTT.

This sequence joins TRBV5-1 and TRBJ1-4; D is possibly TRBD1 (6 bases). V was clipped by 2 bases and J by 10 bases, with 18 bases between them. CDR1 is SGHRS and CDR2 is YFSETQ in the germline V gene. The CDR3 contains 15 residues. Written as DNA, the CDR3 is TGCGCCAGCAGCTTAGCTACAGGGCTACAAGCAAAACTGTTTTTT. It codes for CASSLATGLQAKLFF. Using reference TRBV5-1 and TRBJ1-4 for the parts outside the CDR3, the full variable domain is KAGVTQTPRYLIKTRGQQVTLSCSPISGHRSVSWYQQTPGQGLQFLFEYFSETQRNKGNFPGRFSGRQFSNSRSEMNVSTLELGDSALYLCASSLATGLQAKLFFGSGTQLSVL.

The gene calls are TRBV12-5 and TRBJ1-2; D gene unclear. V dropped 7 bases and J dropped 2 bases, with 11 bases sitting between them. The CDR3 covers 13 residues. Germline assignment: CDR1 LGHNT and CDR2 FRNRAP. This CDR3 reads CASESDVNYGYTF. The CDR3 DNA reads TGTGCTAGTGAGAGTGATGTAAACTATGGCTACACCTTC.

The chain carries TRBV7-2 and TRBJ2-1, with 8 positions matching TRBD2. Per the germline V gene, CDR1 is SGHTA and CDR2 is FQGNSA. CDR3 size: 15 residues. The trim removed 4 bases at V and 0 bases at J, leaving 2 bases unmatched. The CDR3, as DNA: TGTGCCAGCAGCTCGGGGACTAGCTCCTACAATGAGCAGTTCTTC. Its translation is CASSSGTSSYNEQFF.

The chain employs TRBV7-9 and TRBJ2-7; 8 bases are shared with TRBD2. The trim removed 1 base at V and 2 bases at J, leaving 4 bases unmatched. CDR1 is SEHNR, CDR2 FQNEAQ, per germline (reference sequence). CDR3 length: 15 amino acids. CDR3 sequence (DNA): TGTGCCAGCAGCTTAGTTGCGGGAGGAACCTACGAGCAGTACTTC. It specifies CASSLVAGGTYEQYF.

The chain combines TRBV7-3 with TRBJ2-1; 7 nucleotides align to TRBD2. The V gene end was trimmed by 5 bases and the J gene end by 4 bases; junction bases not matched to a gene: 8. Germline V gives CDR1 SGHTA, CDR2 FQGTGA. This CDR3 is 15 amino acids long. CDR3 sequence: CASSPSASGYNEQFF. The CDR3 DNA follows: TGTGCCAGCAGCCCTTCGGCTAGCGGTTACAATGAGCAGTTCTTC. Looking up the rest from reference TRBV7-3 and TRBJ2-1 gives the full variable domain: GAGVSQTPSNKVTEKGKYVELRCDPISGHTALYWYRQSLGQGPEFLIYFQGTGAADDSGLPNDRFFAVRPEGSVSTLKIQRTERGDSAVYLCASSPSASGYNEQFFGPGTRLTVL.

The CDR3 nucleotides read TGTGCCAGCAGTTACCGACAATGGGACAATGAGCAGTTCTTC. This sequence encodes CASSYRQWDNEQFF. The genes are TRBV6-5 and TRBJ2-1; D call uncertain. V shed 2 bases and J shed 5 bases, with 10 bases lying between them. The germline CDR1 and CDR2 sequences are MNHEY and SVGAGI. This CDR3 contains 14 residues.

The chain is built from TRBV6-5 and TRBJ1-1, with TRBD1 matching 7 bases. CDR1 is MNHEY and CDR2 is SVGAGI in the germline V gene. Trimming at V came to 5 bases and at J to 1 base, leaving 7 bases not matched to a gene. The CDR3 loop spans 15 amino acids. CDR3 residues: CASSRRTGGNTEAFF. DNA for the CDR3: TGTGCCAGCAGTCGACGGACAGGCGGGAACACTGAAGCTTTCTTT.

This clone was counted between two and nine times. V gene TRBV7-2 combines with J gene TRBJ2-5, with unresolved D. The better agreement between TRBJ2-7 and the DNA end casts doubt on the J call. Germline CDR1 is SGHTA and CDR2 is FQGNSA. The CDR3 has 13 residues. CDR3 sequence reads: CASSFRRDYEQYF. CDR3 in DNA: TGTGCCAGCAGCTTCAGGCGCGACTACGAGCAGTACTTC.

The V and J genes are TRBV7-3 and TRBJ2-5; D is possibly TRBD1 (6 bases). The V and J ends lost 3 bases and 1 base respectively, with 9 bases between them. The length of the CDR3 is 14 residues. Germline CDR1 and CDR2: SGHTA and FQGTGA. CDR3 nucleotides: TGTGCCAGCAGCTTTTCAGGGGCCCAAGAGACCCAGTACTTC. Amino acid sequence: CASSFSGAQETQYF.